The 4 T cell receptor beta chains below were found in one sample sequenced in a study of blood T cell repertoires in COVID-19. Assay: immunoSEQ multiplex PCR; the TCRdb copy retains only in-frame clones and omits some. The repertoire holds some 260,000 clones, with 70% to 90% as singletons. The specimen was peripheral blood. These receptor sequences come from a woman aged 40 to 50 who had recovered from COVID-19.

CDR3 in DNA: TGTGCCAGCAGTTACCCGACTAGCGGGGGATACAATGAGCAGTTCTTC. Protein: CASSYPTSGGYNEQFF. The gene calls are TRBV6-2 or TRBV6-3 and TRBJ2-1; 12 positions match TRBD2. V gave up 2 bases and J gave up 4 bases; unmatched junction bases: 3. This CDR3 spans 16 amino acids. CDR1 is MNHEY and CDR2 is SVGEGT in the germline V gene.

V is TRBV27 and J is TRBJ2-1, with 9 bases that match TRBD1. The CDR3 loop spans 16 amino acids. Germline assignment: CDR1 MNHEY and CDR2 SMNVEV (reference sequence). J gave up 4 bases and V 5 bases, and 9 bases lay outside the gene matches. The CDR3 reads CASSPQPGQGYNEQFF. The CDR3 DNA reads TGTGCCAGCAGTCCCCAGCCCGGACAGGGGTACAATGAGCAGTTCTTC.

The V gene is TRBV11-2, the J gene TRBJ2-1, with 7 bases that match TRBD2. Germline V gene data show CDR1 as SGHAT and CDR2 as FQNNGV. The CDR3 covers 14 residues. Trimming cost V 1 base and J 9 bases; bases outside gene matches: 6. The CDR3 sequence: CASSLGLAPGEQFF. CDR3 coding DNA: TGTGCCAGCAGCTTAGGACTAGCACCCGGTGAGCAGTTCTTC.

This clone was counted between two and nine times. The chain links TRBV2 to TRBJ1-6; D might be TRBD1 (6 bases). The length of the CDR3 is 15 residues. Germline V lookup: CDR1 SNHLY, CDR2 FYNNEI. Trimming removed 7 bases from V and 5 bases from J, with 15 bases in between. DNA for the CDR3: TGTGCCAGCACCCAGGGGCAGGTCGATAATTCACCCCTCCACTTT. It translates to CASTQGQVDNSPLHF. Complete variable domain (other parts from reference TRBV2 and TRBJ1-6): EPEVTQTPSHQVTQMGQEVILRCVPISNHLYFYWYRQILGQKVEFLVSFYNNEISEKSEIFDDQFSVERPDGSNFTLKIRSTKLEDSAMYFCASTQGQVDNSPLHFGNGTRLTVT.